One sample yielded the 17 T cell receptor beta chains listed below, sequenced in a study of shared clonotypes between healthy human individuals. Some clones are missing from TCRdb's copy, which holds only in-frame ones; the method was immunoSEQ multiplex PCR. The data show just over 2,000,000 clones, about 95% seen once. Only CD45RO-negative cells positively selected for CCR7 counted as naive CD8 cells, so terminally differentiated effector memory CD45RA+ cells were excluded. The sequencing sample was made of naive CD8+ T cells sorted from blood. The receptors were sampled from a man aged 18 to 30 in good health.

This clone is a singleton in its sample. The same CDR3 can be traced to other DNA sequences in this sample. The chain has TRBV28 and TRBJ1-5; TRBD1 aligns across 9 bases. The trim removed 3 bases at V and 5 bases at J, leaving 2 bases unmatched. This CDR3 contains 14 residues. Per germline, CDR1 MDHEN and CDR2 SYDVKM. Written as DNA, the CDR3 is TGTGCCAGCAGTTTGCGACAGGGGGATCAGCCCCAGCATTTT. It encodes CASSLRQGDQPQHF.

The CDR3: CASSPTGAAGETQYF. DNA for the CDR3: TGTGCCAGCTCACCAACAGGGGCGGCGGGAGAGACCCAGTACTTC. The chain employs TRBV18 and TRBJ2-5; TRBD1 aligns across 7 bases. The length of the CDR3 is 15 residues. V dropped 2 bases and J dropped 4; count of bases not matched to a gene: 7. CDR1 KGHSH and CDR2 LQKENI come from the germline V gene.

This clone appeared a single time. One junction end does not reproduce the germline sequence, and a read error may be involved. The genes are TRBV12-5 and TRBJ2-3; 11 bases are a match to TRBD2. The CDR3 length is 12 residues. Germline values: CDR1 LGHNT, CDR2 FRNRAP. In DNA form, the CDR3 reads TGTGCTAGTGGTATAGCGGGAGGGCAAGTTAGTTTT. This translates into CASGIAGGQVSF.

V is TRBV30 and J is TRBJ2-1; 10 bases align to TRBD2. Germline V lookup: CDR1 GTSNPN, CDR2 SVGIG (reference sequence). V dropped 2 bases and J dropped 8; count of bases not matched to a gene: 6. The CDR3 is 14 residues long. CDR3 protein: CAWSPGTSVHEQFF. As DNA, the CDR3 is TGTGCCTGGAGTCCCGGGACTAGCGTCCATGAGCAGTTCTTC.

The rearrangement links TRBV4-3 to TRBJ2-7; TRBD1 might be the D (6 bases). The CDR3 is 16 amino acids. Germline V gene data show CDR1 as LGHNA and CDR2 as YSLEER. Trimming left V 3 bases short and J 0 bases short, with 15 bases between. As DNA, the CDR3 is TGCGCCAGCAGCCAGGAATACAGGGTTAGCTCCTACGAGCAGTACTTC. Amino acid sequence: CASSQEYRVSSYEQYF.

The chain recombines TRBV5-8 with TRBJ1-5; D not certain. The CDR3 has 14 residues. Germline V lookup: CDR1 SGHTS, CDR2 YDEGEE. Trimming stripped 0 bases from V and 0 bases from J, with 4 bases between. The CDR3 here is CASSLEDSNQPQHF. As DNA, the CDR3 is TGTGCCAGCAGCTTGGAAGATAGCAATCAGCCCCAGCATTTT.

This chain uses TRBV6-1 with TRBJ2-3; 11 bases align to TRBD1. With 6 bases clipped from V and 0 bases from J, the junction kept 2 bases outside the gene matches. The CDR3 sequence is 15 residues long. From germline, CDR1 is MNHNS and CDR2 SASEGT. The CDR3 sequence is CASRGTGGSTDTQYF. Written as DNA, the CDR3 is TGTGCCAGCAGGGGGACAGGGGGTAGCACAGATACGCAGTATTTT.

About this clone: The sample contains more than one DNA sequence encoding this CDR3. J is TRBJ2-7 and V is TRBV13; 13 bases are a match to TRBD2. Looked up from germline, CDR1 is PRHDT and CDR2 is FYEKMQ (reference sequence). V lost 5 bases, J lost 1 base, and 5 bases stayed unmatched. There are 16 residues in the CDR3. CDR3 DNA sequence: TGTGCCAGCAGCCCCGGGACTAGCGGGAAGTCCTACGAGCAGTACTTC. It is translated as CASSPGTSGKSYEQYF.

CDR3: CASSETRDSGTGELFF. In DNA, the CDR3 is TGTGCCAGCAGCGAAACCCGGGACTCAGGCACCGGGGAGCTGTTTTTT. The gene calls are TRBV7-6 and TRBJ2-2; D is possibly TRBD2 (6 bases). Germline V CDR1 and CDR2: SGHVS, FNYEAQ. Trimming took off 5 bases at V and 4 bases at J, with 17 bases between the two ends. The CDR3 covers 16 residues.

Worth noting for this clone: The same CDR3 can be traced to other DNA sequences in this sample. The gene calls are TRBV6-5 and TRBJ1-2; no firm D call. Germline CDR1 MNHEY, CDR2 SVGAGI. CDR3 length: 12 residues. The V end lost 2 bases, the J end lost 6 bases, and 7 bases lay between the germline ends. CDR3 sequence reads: CASSYPGDGYTF. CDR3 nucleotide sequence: TGTGCCAGCAGTTACCCCGGGGATGGCTACACCTTC.

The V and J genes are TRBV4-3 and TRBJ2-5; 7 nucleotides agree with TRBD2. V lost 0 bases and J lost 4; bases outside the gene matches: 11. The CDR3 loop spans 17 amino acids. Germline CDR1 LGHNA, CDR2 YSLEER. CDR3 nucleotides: TGCGCCAGCAGCCAAGATCTGGGGGAGGGCCTCGTAGAGACCCAGTACTTC. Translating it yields CASSQDLGEGLVETQYF.

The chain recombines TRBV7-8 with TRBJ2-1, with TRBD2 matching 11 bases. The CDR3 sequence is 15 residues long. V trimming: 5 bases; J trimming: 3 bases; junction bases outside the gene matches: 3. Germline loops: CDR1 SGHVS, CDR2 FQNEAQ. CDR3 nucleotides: TGTGCCAGCAGCGCCACTAGCGGGAGCTACAATGAGCAGTTCTTC. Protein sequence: CASSATSGSYNEQFF. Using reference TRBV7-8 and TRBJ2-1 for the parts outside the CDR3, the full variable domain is GAGVSQSPRYKVAKRGQDVALRCDPISGHVSLFWYQQALGQGPEFLTYFQNEAQLDKSGLPSDRFFAERPEGSVSTLKIQRTQQEDSAVYLCASSATSGSYNEQFFGPGTRLTVL.

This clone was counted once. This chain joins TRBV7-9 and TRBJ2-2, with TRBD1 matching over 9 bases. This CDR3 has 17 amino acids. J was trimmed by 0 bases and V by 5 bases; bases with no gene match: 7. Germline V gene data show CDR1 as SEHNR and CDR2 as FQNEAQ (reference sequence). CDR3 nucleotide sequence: TGTGCCAGCAGCAGATCTACAGGGGGCCCGAACACCGGGGAGCTGTTTTTT. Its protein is CASSRSTGGPNTGELFF. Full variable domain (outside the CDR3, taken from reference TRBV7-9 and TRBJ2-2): DTGVSQNPRHKITKRGQNVTFRCDPISEHNRLYWYRQTLGQGPEFLTYFQNEAQLEKSRLLSDRFSAERPKGSFSTLEIQRTEQGDSAMYLCASSRSTGGPNTGELFFGEGSRLTVL.

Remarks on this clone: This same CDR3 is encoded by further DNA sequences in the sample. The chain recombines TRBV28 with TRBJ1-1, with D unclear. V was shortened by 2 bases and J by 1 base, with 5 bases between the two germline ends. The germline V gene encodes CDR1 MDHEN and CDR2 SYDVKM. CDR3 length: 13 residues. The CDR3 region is CASSLGENTEAFF. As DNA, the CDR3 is TGTGCCAGCAGTTTAGGCGAGAACACTGAAGCTTTCTTT.

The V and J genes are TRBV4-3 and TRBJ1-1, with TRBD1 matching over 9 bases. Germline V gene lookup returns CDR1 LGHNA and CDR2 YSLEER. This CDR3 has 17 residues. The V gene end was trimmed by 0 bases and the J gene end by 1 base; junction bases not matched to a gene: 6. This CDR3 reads CASSQDPQGAENTEAFF. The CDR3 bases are TGCGCCAGCAGCCAAGACCCACAGGGGGCCGAGAACACTGAAGCTTTCTTT.

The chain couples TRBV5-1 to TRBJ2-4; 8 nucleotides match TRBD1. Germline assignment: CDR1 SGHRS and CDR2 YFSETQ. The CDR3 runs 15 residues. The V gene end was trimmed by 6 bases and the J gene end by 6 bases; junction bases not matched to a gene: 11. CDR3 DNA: TGCGCCAGCAAAATCGGGCAGGGGGCTGGAAACATTCAGTACTTC. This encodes CASKIGQGAGNIQYF. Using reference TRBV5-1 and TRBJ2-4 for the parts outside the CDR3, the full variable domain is KAGVTQTPRYLIKTRGQQVTLSCSPISGHRSVSWYQQTPGQGLQFLFEYFSETQRNKGNFPGRFSGRQFSNSRSEMNVSTLELGDSALYLCASKIGQGAGNIQYFGAGTRLSVL.

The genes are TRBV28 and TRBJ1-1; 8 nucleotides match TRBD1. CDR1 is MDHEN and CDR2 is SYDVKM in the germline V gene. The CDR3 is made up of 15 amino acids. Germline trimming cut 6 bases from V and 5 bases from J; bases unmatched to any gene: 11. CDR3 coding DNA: TGTGCCAGCAGCTATGACCCGACAGGGGAAACTGAAGCTTTCTTT. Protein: CASSYDPTGETEAFF.